This TCR beta chain emerged from a study of cytomegalovirus exposure and HLA in healthy donors. Study results and limitations: In a later analysis, HLA-C alleles had the fewest associated TCRs, DRB1 alleles the most. In a later analysis, TCR beta V- and J-gene trimming was associated with a missense DCLRE1C variant. Cytomegalovirus status, reportedly, was diagnosed with high specificity and sensitivity by the classifier.

The germline V gene has CDR1 SGHRS and CDR2 YFSETQ. Deletions cut 2 bases from V and 7 bases from J, with 13 bases between. The CDR3 has 13 amino acids. PCR primers comprised 60 Vbeta and 13 Jbeta primers. Assay: immunoSEQ multiplex PCR; the TCRdb copy retains only in-frame clones and omits some. The sample has approximately 140,000 clones, over 70% seen once. This clone was found a few times. Its target is unknown. The sample was PBMCs. The chain joins TRBV5-1 to TRBJ2-7; D is perhaps TRBD1 (6 bases). The origin of this receptor is a woman aged 60 to 75 in good health and CMV-seropositive. The DNA for the CDR3 is TGCGCCAGCAGCTTACCAGGGGCGTGGGAGCAGTACTTC. Its translation is CASSLPGAWEQYF.